The rows below give T cell receptor beta chains drawn from one sample of a study of shared clonotypes between healthy human individuals. Sequenced by immunoSEQ multiplex PCR; TCRdb stores in-frame clones only, minus some. The data show 2 million to 2.5 million clones, under 97% seen once. What was sequenced was naive CD4+ T cells sorted from blood. These receptors were collected from a man younger than 35 in good health. Both conserved end residues are part of each CDR3. A D gene is named only where the DNA matches it firmly. Only part of the rows carry a size: once, few, many, or a class if the clone is expanded.

v_gene: TRBV7-3
d_gene: TRBD2
j_gene: TRBJ2-3
abundance: .
CDR3aa: CASSLRTRLDTQYF
CDR3nt: TGTGCCAGCAGCCTTAGGACTAGGCTAGATACGCAGTATTTT

v_gene: TRBV5-4
d_gene: TRBD2
j_gene: TRBJ2-2
abundance: .
CDR3aa: CASSLVAGSPGELFF
CDR3nt: TGTGCCAGCAGCTTGGTAGCGGGGAGTCCCGGGGAGCTGTTTTTT

v_gene: TRBV5-1
d_gene: .
j_gene: TRBJ1-6
abundance: .
CDR3aa: CASRDGVYNSPLHF
CDR3nt: TGCGCCAGCAGAGACGGGGTGTATAATTCACCCCTCCACTTT

v_gene: TRBV28
d_gene: .
j_gene: TRBJ2-7
abundance: .
CDR3aa: CASLEGGTSYEQYF
CDR3nt: TGTGCCAGCCTAGAGGGGGGGACCTCCTACGAGCAGTACTTC

v_gene: TRBV2
d_gene: TRBD1
j_gene: TRBJ1-1
abundance: once
CDR3aa: CASSGDRRLLGAFF
CDR3nt: TGTGCCAGCAGTGGGGACAGGAGATTATTGGGGGCTTTCTTT

v_gene: TRBV18
d_gene: TRBD2
j_gene: TRBJ2-1
abundance: .
CDR3aa: CASSPRGEGEQFF
CDR3nt: TGTGCCAGCTCACCTCGGGGGGAGGGGGAGCAGTTCTTC

v_gene: TRBV7-9
d_gene: .
j_gene: TRBJ1-2
abundance: few
CDR3aa: CASSFTGPRDGYTF
CDR3nt: TGTGCCAGCAGCTTTACCGGCCCTCGGGATGGCTACACCTTC

v_gene: TRBV5-6
d_gene: TRBD2
j_gene: TRBJ2-7
abundance: .
CDR3aa: CASSLGASGILGVEQYF
CDR3nt: TGTGCCAGCAGCTTGGGGGCTAGCGGGATCCTCGGGGTGGAGCAGTACTTC

v_gene: TRBV14
d_gene: TRBD2
j_gene: TRBJ2-7
abundance: .
CDR3aa: CASSPLAGFWVEQYF
CDR3nt: TGTGCCAGCAGCCCTCTAGCGGGGTTCTGGGTCGAGCAGTACTTC

v_gene: TRBV11-2
d_gene: .
j_gene: TRBJ2-3
abundance: .
CDR3aa: CASSLNPMPADTQYF
CDR3nt: TGTGCCAGCAGCTTAAACCCTATGCCGGCAGATACGCAGTATTTT

v_gene: TRBV11-3
d_gene: .
j_gene: TRBJ2-5
abundance: .
CDR3aa: CASSENGVRGETQYF
CDR3nt: TGTGCCAGCAGCGAAAACGGGGTTCGTGGGGAGACCCAGTACTTC

v_gene: TRBV4-3
d_gene: TRBD2
j_gene: TRBJ2-7
abundance: .
CDR3aa: CASSQDNGLAGAGNTGYEQYF
CDR3nt: TGCGCCAGCAGCCAAGATAATGGCCTAGCGGGAGCTGGGAATACTGGTTACGAGCAGTACTTC

v_gene: TRBV11-2
d_gene: .
j_gene: TRBJ2-7
abundance: .
CDR3aa: CASSFSSASYEQYF
CDR3nt: TGTGCCAGCAGCTTCTCTAGCGCCTCCTACGAGCAGTACTTC

v_gene: TRBV6-5
d_gene: .
j_gene: TRBJ1-3
abundance: once
CDR3aa: CASSYSIRGGNTIYF
CDR3nt: TGTGCCAGCAGTTACTCTATCCGCGGTGGAAACACCATATATTTT

v_gene: TRBV5-1
d_gene: TRBD2
j_gene: TRBJ2-3
abundance: once
CDR3aa: CASSFDLAGGLRDTQYF
CDR3nt: TGCGCCAGCAGCTTTGACCTAGCGGGGGGCCTGCGAGATACGCAGTATTTT

v_gene: TRBV28
d_gene: .
j_gene: TRBJ2-5
abundance: .
CDR3aa: CASSLGGTRQETQYF
CDR3nt: TGTGCCAGCAGTTTGGGCGGGACTCGGCAAGAGACCCAGTACTTC

v_gene: TRBV30
d_gene: .
j_gene: TRBJ2-7
abundance: once
CDR3aa: CAWSRRILRGASSYEQYF
CDR3nt: TGTGCCTGGAGTCGCCGAATACTCCGGGGGGCCTCTTCCTACGAGCAGTACTTC

v_gene: TRBV7-3
d_gene: .
j_gene: TRBJ2-5
abundance: .
CDR3aa: CASSPGQQETQYF
CDR3nt: TGTGCCAGCAGCCCAGGACAGCAAGAGACCCAGTACTTC